The next 31 T cell receptor beta chains were all read from a single sample in a study of T cells after somatic rescue of genetic block. Measured with immunoSEQ multiplex PCR; TCRdb has only the in-frame clones, and not every one. The repertoire has tens of thousands of clones, roughly 96% of them found once; the top ten carry roughly 0.074%. The sequenced material came from peripheral blood mononuclear cells (PBMCs). All receptors derive from a child less than two years old.

This chain links TRBV5-6 with TRBJ1-5; no clear D gene. The CDR3 consists of 14 residues. Trimming pared 0 bases from V and 6 bases from J, leaving 10 bases between. Germline V gene lookup returns CDR1 SGHDT and CDR2 YYEEEE. Written as DNA, the CDR3 is TGTGCCAGCAGCTTGGGGCAGGCGGCTCAGCCCCAGCATTTT. Translated, it gives CASSLGQAAQPQHF.

This clone was detected only once. The gene calls are TRBV4-1 and TRBJ1-1; TRBD1 aligns across 11 bases. J was trimmed by 4 bases and V by 4 bases; bases with no gene match: 5. The V gene's germline CDR1 is MGHRA and CDR2 YSYEKL. The CDR3 sequence is 15 residues long. The CDR3 region is CASSPGQGAGTEAFF. The CDR3 coding sequence is TGCGCCAGCAGCCCCGGACAGGGGGCGGGCACTGAAGCTTTCTTT.

The DNA for the CDR3 is TGTGCCAGCAGTGTGAGGAGACTAGCGGATTATGAGCAGTTCTTC. It specifies CASSVRRLADYEQFF. The genes are TRBV6-1 and TRBJ2-1, with 9 bases lining up with TRBD2. CDR1 MNHNS and CDR2 SASEGT come from the germline V gene. V gave up 4 bases and J gave up 8 bases; unmatched junction bases: 9. The CDR3 has 15 residues.

The chain is built from TRBV11-2 and TRBJ1-1, with no clear D. The germline CDR1 and CDR2 sequences are SGHAT and FQNNGV. Trimming left V 1 base short and J 3 bases short, with 9 bases between. This CDR3 has 14 amino acids. The CDR3 region is CASSLGRQDTEAFF. Here the CDR3 DNA reads TGTGCCAGCAGCTTAGGAAGGCAGGACACTGAAGCTTTCTTT.

This rearrangement joins TRBV4-1 to TRBJ1-2; D uncertain. Germline CDR1 and CDR2: MGHRA and YSYEKL. CDR3 size: 16 residues. The V end lost 0 bases, the J end lost 4 bases, and 15 bases lay between the germline ends. Here the CDR3 reads CASSQDSTLKLYGYTF. The CDR3 nucleotides read TGCGCCAGCAGCCAAGATAGTACGCTGAAGCTCTATGGCTACACCTTC.

The V call is TRBV6-5, the J call TRBJ2-7, with TRBD1 matching over 12 bases. J gave up 7 bases and V 5 bases, and 9 bases lay outside the gene matches. This CDR3 has 15 residues. Germline V gene data show CDR1 as MNHEY and CDR2 as SVGAGI. The CDR3 DNA follows: TGTGCCAGCAGTGGAAGGGACAGGGGGCGCCGAGAGCAGTACTTC. Protein sequence: CASSGRDRGRREQYF.

The gene calls are TRBV5-5 and TRBJ2-4, with D perhaps matching TRBD2 (5 bases). This CDR3 is 14 amino acids long. Germline V gives CDR1 SGHKS, CDR2 YYEKEE (reference sequence). V dropped 4 bases and J dropped 6 bases, with 14 bases sitting between them. The CDR3 loop is CASSRAETLNIQYF. The DNA of the CDR3 is TGTGCCAGCAGCCGAGCGGAGACCCTAAACATTCAGTACTTC.

The count of this clone is one. J is TRBJ1-1 and V is TRBV12-5; D gene unclear. The CDR3 has 13 amino acids. The germline V and J ends were trimmed by 6 bases and 2 bases, with 10 bases remaining between them. Per germline, CDR1 LGHNT and CDR2 FRNRAP. The CDR3: CASGRGGNTEAFF. The CDR3 region has the DNA TGTGCTAGTGGCCGGGGAGGAAACACTGAAGCTTTCTTT.

The chain couples TRBV5-1 to TRBJ2-7; D possibly matches TRBD1 or TRBD2 (5 bases each). V shed 0 bases and J shed 3 bases, with 13 bases lying between them. The length of the CDR3 is 15 residues. Germline V gene lookup returns CDR1 SGHRS and CDR2 YFSETQ. This CDR3 reads CASSLVGPRDYEQYF. CDR3 bases: TGCGCCAGCAGCTTGGTGGGGCCCCGGGACTACGAGCAGTACTTC.

The CDR3 coding sequence is TGTGCCAGCAGCGTAGTTAGCGGGAGCCTCACAGATACGCAGTATTTT. Translating gives CASSVVSGSLTDTQYF. This chain connects TRBV9 to TRBJ2-3, with 9 bases aligning to TRBD2. V was clipped by 0 bases and J by 2 bases; unmatched bases: 4. The length of the CDR3 is 16 residues. Germline V gene lookup returns CDR1 SGDLS and CDR2 YYNGEE.

This chain links TRBV12-5 with TRBJ2-3; D gene uncertain. With 2 bases removed from V and 7 bases from J, the gap between germline ends came to 10 bases. Germline assignment: CDR1 LGHNT and CDR2 FRNRAP. The CDR3 is 13 amino acids. The CDR3 is CASGLQTLNTQYF. The CDR3 nucleotides are TGTGCTAGTGGTTTGCAAACTTTGAATACGCAGTATTTT.

V gene TRBV7-3 combines with J gene TRBJ2-3; D is uncertain. Looked up from germline, CDR1 is SGHTA and CDR2 is FQGTGA. Trimming pared 1 base from V and 2 bases from J, leaving 7 bases between. The length of the CDR3 is 14 residues. This CDR3 reads CASSLIANTDTQYF. CDR3 nucleotide sequence: TGTGCCAGCAGCTTAATCGCCAACACAGATACGCAGTATTTT.

The chain uses TRBV6-5 and TRBJ2-1, with 7 bases lining up with TRBD1. Germline CDR1 MNHEY, CDR2 SVGAGI. V gave up 4 bases and J gave up 2 bases; unmatched junction bases: 5. The CDR3 runs 15 residues. CDR3 loop: CASSSRQGTYNEQFF. The CDR3 coding sequence is TGTGCCAGCAGTTCTAGACAGGGCACCTACAATGAGCAGTTCTTC.

The rearrangement uses TRBV19 and TRBJ1-1; D remains ambiguous. The CDR3 length is 14 residues. Germline V gene data show CDR1 as LNHDA and CDR2 as SQIVND (reference sequence). Trimming stripped 6 bases from V and 2 bases from J, with 13 bases between. CDR3: CASSLRTINTEAFF. The CDR3 coding sequence is TGTGCCAGTAGCCTGAGGACCATAAACACTGAAGCTTTCTTT.

The chain combines TRBV11-2 with TRBJ2-7; the match to TRBD1 covers 7 bases. This CDR3 has 14 residues. Germline CDR1 is SGHAT and CDR2 is FQNNGV. V was clipped by 1 base and J by 4 bases; unmatched bases: 4. This CDR3 is CASSLGRGIYEQYF. The CDR3, as DNA: TGTGCCAGCAGCTTAGGCAGGGGGATATACGAGCAGTACTTC.

The V and J genes are TRBV28 and TRBJ1-1; D possibly corresponds to TRBD1 (6 bases). Trimming shortened V by 3 bases and J by 4 bases, and 15 bases separated the two germline ends. CDR1 and CDR2 from the germline V gene are MDHEN and SYDVKM. CDR3 length: 15 amino acids. The CDR3, as DNA: TGTGCCAGCAGTTTTGCGGGGGCAGGGGTCACTGAAGCTTTCTTT. Protein sequence: CASSFAGAGVTEAFF. The full variable domain, completed using reference TRBV28 and TRBJ1-1, is DVKVTQSSRYLVKRTGEKVFLECVQDMDHENMFWYRQDPGLGLRLIYFSYDVKMKEKGDIPEGYSVSREKKERFSLILESASTNQTSMYLCASSFAGAGVTEAFFGQGTRLTVV.

The gene calls are TRBV4-3 and TRBJ2-1, with D possibly being TRBD1 (5 bases). CDR3 length equals 15 residues. Germline V lookup: CDR1 LGHNA, CDR2 YSLEER. The ends were cut back, 1 base at V and 2 bases at J, with 9 bases in the middle. In DNA, the CDR3 is TGCGCCAGCAGCCAAGTGTGGACACCCTACAATGAGCAGTTCTTC. It codes for CASSQVWTPYNEQFF.

This chain uses TRBV7-9 with TRBJ2-7, with TRBD2 as a possible D gene (6 bases). The CDR3 extends over 13 amino acids. V lost 5 bases and J lost 7, with 15 bases in between. Germline assignment: CDR1 SEHNR and CDR2 FQNEAQ (reference sequence). In nucleotides, the CDR3 is TGTGCCAGCAGCGGGCCGGGGGTGAGGGAGCAGTACTTC. Encoded protein: CASSGPGVREQYF.

The chain recombines TRBV5-4 with TRBJ2-5; D is perhaps TRBD1 (5 bases). CDR1 is SGHNT and CDR2 is YYREEE in the germline V gene (reference sequence). V was clipped by 8 bases and J by 2 bases, with 10 bases between them. The CDR3 totals 12 residues. The CDR3 bases are TGTGCCAGTTTCAGGGCGCAAGAGACCCAGTACTTC. Translating gives CASFRAQETQYF. Drawing the rest from reference TRBV5-4 and TRBJ2-5, the complete variable domain is ETGVTQSPTHLIKTRGQQVTLRCSSQSGHNTVSWYQQALGQGPQFIFQYYREEENGRGNFPPRFSGLQFPNYSSELNVNALELDDSALYLCASFRAQETQYFGPGTRLLVL.

V and J are TRBV5-1 and TRBJ2-5, with 13 bases identical to TRBD2. Looked up from germline, CDR1 is SGHRS and CDR2 is YFSETQ. Unmatched junction bases numbered 7, after V lost 3 bases and J lost 5 bases. This CDR3 contains 16 residues. CDR3 nucleotides: TGCGCCAGCAGCTCCGGACTAGCGGGGGCATGGGAGACCCAGTACTTC. It encodes CASSSGLAGAWETQYF.

This clone was observed a single time. J is TRBJ1-2 and V is TRBV6-1; TRBD1 might be the D (5 bases). Germline V gene lookup returns CDR1 MNHNS and CDR2 SASEGT. The CDR3 length is 15 residues. V lost 8 bases and J 3 bases, leaving 19 bases between the germline ends. The CDR3 sequence: CASAYRGERDYGYTF. The CDR3, as DNA: TGTGCCAGCGCATACCGAGGGGAGCGAGACTATGGCTACACCTTC.

The sample holds one count of this clone. V usage is TRBV10-3 and J usage is TRBJ1-1; D is undetermined. CDR1 and CDR2 from the germline V gene are ENHRY and SYGVKD. This CDR3 has 13 amino acids. Trimming shortened V by 6 bases and J by 0 bases, and 8 bases separated the two germline ends. The CDR3 protein is CAIRDGMNTEAFF. The CDR3 nucleotides read TGTGCCATCAGGGACGGCATGAACACTGAAGCTTTCTTT.

The gene calls are TRBV19 and TRBJ2-1; 9 bases map to TRBD2. This CDR3 region has 14 residues. The germline V gene has CDR1 LNHDA and CDR2 SQIVND (reference sequence). V shed 4 bases and J 2 bases; nucleotides not matched to a gene: 0. CDR3 nucleotides: TGTGCCAGTAGTAGCGGGAGGGCCTACAATGAGCAGTTCTTC. This gives the protein CASSSGRAYNEQFF.

CDR3 amino acids: CASSLGLAVLNEQFF. The DNA for the CDR3 is TGCGCCAGCAGTCTAGGCCTAGCGGTACTCAATGAGCAGTTCTTC. The chain recombines TRBV5-1 with TRBJ2-1, with TRBD2 matching 7 bases. The CDR3 extends over 15 amino acids. CDR1 is SGHRS and CDR2 is YFSETQ in the germline V gene. J gave up 6 bases and V 5 bases, and 11 bases lay outside the gene matches. Complete variable domain (other parts from reference TRBV5-1 and TRBJ2-1): KAGVTQTPRYLIKTRGQQVTLSCSPISGHRSVSWYQQTPGQGLQFLFEYFSETQRNKGNFPGRFSGRQFSNSRSEMNVSTLELGDSALYLCASSLGLAVLNEQFFGPGTRLTVL.

The V gene is TRBV11-2, the J gene TRBJ2-2, with D possibly TRBD2 on 6 matching bases. The CDR3 consists of 16 residues. Trimming stripped 0 bases from V and 6 bases from J, with 14 bases between. CDR1 and CDR2 (germline): SGHAT, FQNNGV. The CDR3 protein is CASSLDPRGIPGELFF. In DNA form, the CDR3 reads TGTGCCAGCAGCTTAGATCCGCGGGGTATCCCCGGGGAGCTGTTTTTT.

Worth noting for this clone: The same CDR3 arises from other DNA sequences in this sample as well. This CDR3 reads CASSLGLAGETQYF. CDR3 DNA sequence: TGCGCCAGCAGCTTGGGACTAGCGGGGGAGACCCAGTACTTC. The rearrangement joins TRBV5-1 to TRBJ2-5; 11 nucleotides align to TRBD2. V gave up 0 bases and J gave up 5 bases; unmatched junction bases: 0. Germline-derived CDR1 and CDR2 are SGHRS and YFSETQ. The CDR3 sequence is 14 residues long.

Note on this clone: The junction differs from germline at one of its ends, possibly a read error. The chain joins TRBV5-1 to TRBJ1-4; no clear D gene. The length of the CDR3 is 14 residues. The germline V gene encodes CDR1 SGHRS and CDR2 YFSETQ. Here the CDR3 reads CASSLTTTNEKLLF. The CDR3 DNA reads TGCGCCAGCAGCTTGACAACAACTAATGAAAAACTGCTTTTT.

A single count supports this clone. This chain connects TRBV27 to TRBJ2-3; 10 bases agree with TRBD2. The ends lost 0 bases at V and 0 bases at J; junction bases unmatched: 0. The CDR3 totals 16 residues. Germline V gene data show CDR1 as MNHEY and CDR2 as SMNVEV (reference sequence). The DNA for the CDR3 is TGTGCCAGCAGTTTATCGACTAGCGGGAGCACAGATACGCAGTATTTT. Its translation is CASSLSTSGSTDTQYF.

The chain joins TRBV30 to TRBJ2-3, with 10 bases fitting TRBD2. The CDR3 extends over 15 amino acids. Trimming cost V 1 base and J 2 bases; bases outside gene matches: 3. Germline assignment: CDR1 GTSNPN and CDR2 SVGIG (reference sequence). In nucleotides, the CDR3 is TGTGCCTGGAGTGCGACTAGCGGGTTCACAGATACGCAGTATTTT. Residues: CAWSATSGFTDTQYF.

DNA of the CDR3: TGTGCCAGCAGCGTAAGTGGGGGAAGAGGCTATGGCTACACCTTC. Translating it yields CASSVSGGRGYGYTF. This chain uses TRBV7-2 with TRBJ1-2; maybe TRBD1 (5 bases). The ends were cut back, 5 bases at V and 4 bases at J, with 17 bases in the middle. The CDR3 has 15 amino acids. Looked up from germline, CDR1 is SGHTA and CDR2 is FQGNSA.

The chain uses TRBV5-1 and TRBJ1-2; D is perhaps TRBD1 (5 bases). Trimming pared 4 bases from V and 6 bases from J, leaving 10 bases between. The CDR3 covers 12 residues. The germline CDR1 and CDR2 sequences are SGHRS and YFSETQ. Here the CDR3 DNA reads TGCGCCAGCAGCCTTTGGGGGGATGGCTACACCTTC. Translating gives CASSLWGDGYTF.